Given below is one T cell receptor (beta chain) in context. Its specificity is not known. Clones were sequenced by immunoSEQ multiplex PCR, and TCRdb holds only the in-frame ones, with some missing. The data show approximately 38,000 clones, with 80% to 90% seen just once and over 1.5% held by the top ten. This entry comes from a study of a mutant IDH1 vaccine in newly diagnosed glioma. Study details: Vaccination began 4-6 weeks post radiotherapy alone, or with temozolomide cycles.

V lost 2 bases and J 5 bases, leaving 9 bases between the germline ends. The CDR3 runs 13 residues. The germline CDR1 and CDR2 sequences are SGHAT and FQNNGV. Time point reported: week 5, during vaccination. In the vaccine, a single dose held 300 ug of the mutant IDH1 20-mer peptide, along with topical imiquimod. This clonotype was sampled from a man aged 35 to 55 with glioma. The chain links TRBV11-2 to TRBJ2-5; D call uncertain. Sequencing was performed on PBMCs, taken from a glioma patient whose treatment included an IDH1 peptide vaccine. CDR3 sequence reads: CASSLKGWETQYF. The CDR3 DNA is TGTGCCAGCAGCTTAAAGGGATGGGAGACCCAGTACTTC.